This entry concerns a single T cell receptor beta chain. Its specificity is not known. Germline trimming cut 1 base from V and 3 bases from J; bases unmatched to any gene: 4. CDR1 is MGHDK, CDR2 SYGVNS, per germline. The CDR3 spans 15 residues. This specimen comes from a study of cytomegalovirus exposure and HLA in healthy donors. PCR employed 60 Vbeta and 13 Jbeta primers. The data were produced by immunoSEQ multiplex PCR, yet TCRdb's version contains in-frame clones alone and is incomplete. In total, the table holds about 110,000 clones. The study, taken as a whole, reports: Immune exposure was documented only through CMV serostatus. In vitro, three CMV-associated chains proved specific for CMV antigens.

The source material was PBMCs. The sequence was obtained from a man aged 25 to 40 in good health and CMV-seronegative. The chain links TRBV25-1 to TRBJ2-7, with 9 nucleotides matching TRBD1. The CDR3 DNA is TGTGCCAGCAGTGAATCCGGGACAGGGCACTACGAGCAGTACTTC. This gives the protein CASSESGTGHYEQYF.